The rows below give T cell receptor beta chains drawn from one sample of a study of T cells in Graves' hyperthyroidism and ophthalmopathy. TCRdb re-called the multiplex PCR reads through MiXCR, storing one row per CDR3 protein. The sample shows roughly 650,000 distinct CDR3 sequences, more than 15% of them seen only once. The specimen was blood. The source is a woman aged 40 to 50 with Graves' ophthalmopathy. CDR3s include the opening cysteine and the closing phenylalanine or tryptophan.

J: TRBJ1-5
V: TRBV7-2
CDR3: CASSSPMGQGRNQPQHF

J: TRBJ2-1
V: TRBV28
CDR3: CASSFSSAGYNEQFF

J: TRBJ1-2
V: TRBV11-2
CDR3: CASSSSIYYGYTF

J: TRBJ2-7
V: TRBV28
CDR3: CASSWGHTRAYEQYF

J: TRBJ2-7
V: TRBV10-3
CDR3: CAISESLGQFYEQYF

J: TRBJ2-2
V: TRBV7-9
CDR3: CASSAVGELFF

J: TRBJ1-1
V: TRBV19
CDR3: CASSKVGHLNTEAFF

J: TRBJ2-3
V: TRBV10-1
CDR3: CASSDRGPGSTDTQYF

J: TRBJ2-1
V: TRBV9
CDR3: CASSWGSSSYNEQFF

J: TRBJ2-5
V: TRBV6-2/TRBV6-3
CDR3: CASRLAGGTKGETQYF

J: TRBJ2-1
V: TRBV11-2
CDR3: CASSLRVQRYYNEQFF

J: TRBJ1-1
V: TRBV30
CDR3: CAQNVNREVPEAFF

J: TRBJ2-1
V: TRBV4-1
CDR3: CASSQREGLDNEQFF

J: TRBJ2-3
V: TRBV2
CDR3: CARSSGNTQYF

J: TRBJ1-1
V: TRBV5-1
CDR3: CASSLVGGFAGNTEAFF

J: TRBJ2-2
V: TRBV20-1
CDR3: CSAKGGTGELFF

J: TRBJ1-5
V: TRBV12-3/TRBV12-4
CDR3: CASSSTNQPQHF

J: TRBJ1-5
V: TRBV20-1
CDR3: CSATGSGNQPQHF

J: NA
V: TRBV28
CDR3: CASLWGSGETQFF

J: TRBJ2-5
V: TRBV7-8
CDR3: CASSPKGTSGQETQYF

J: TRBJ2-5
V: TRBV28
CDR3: CASTIDSGETQYF

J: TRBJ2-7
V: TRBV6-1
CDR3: CASRGNLNQLSYEQYF

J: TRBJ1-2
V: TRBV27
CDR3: CASSTRANYGYTF

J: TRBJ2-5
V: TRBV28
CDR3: CASSPYVQQETQYF

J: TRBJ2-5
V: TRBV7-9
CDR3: CASSLRGTYKETQYF

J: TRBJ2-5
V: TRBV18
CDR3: CASTGQGETQYF

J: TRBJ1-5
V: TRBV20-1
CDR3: CSARDTGTGVQPQHF

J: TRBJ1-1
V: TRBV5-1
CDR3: CASTFSGDTEAFF

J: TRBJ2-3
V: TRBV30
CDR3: CAWSVQGGADTQYF

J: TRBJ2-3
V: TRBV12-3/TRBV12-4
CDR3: CASTSLRGGLLGSDTQYF

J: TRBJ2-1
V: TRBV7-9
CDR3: CASSLAVVKYNEQFF

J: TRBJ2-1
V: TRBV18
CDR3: CASSLGQGATEQFF

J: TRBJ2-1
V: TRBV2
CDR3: CASSVDRVTYNEQFF

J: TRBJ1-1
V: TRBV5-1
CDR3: CASSYGTNTEAFF

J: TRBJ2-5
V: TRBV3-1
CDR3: CASTRSSGRRETQYF

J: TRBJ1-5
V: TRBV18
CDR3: CASSPASGNQPQHF

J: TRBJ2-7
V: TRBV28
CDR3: CASRTGASSYEQYF

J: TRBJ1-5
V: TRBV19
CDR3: CASSIRQGINQPQHF

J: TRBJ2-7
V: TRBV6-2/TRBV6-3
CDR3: CASSYGLTLYEQYF

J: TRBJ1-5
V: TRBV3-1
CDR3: CASSQDPGGNQPQHF

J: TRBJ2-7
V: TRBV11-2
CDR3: CASSLSGVSWEQYF

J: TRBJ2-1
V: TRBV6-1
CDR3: CASSEYASSSYNEQFF

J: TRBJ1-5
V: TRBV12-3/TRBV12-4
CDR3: CASSLGELDQPQHF

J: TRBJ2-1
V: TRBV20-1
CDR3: CSASAGGVNNEQFF

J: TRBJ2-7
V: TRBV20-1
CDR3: CSAEGSSSYEQYF

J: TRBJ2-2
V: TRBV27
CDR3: CAGSLAQGLPGELFF

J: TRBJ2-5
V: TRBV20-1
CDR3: CSARRTNQETQYF

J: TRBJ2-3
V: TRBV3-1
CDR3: CASSQEATSSTDTQYF

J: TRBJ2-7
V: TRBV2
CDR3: CASSERSPATGRYEQYF

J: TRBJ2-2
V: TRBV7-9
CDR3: CASNQGMWDTGELFF

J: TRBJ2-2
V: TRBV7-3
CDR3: CASSPTGYTGELFF

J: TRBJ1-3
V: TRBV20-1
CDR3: CSANSPTDSGNTIYF